What follows describes a single T cell receptor beta chain. What it recognizes is unknown. The record originates from a study of shared clonotypes between healthy human individuals. Study context: Serving as donors were a couple of women and three men, whose ages spanned 18 to 49. Three CD4 naive, three CD4 memory, two CD8 naive and one CD8 memory plate were used per donor. General study results and limits: Several donors showed sharing of approximately 4.7% of naive CD4 clonotypes.

Generated by immunoSEQ multiplex PCR, the TCRdb table keeps only in-frame clones and is missing some. Seen here are some 690,000 clones, about 90% observed once, and the top ten hold 30% to 35%. The receptor was isolated from a man between 18 and 29 years old in good health. Some clones in this sample may be carry-over from other donors' samples. Sequenced sample: memory CD8+ T cells from PBMCs. The subset denotes: CD45RO+ cells pooled with CCR7-negative TemRA cells.

This CDR3 reads CASSFVAGNTGELFF. DNA of the CDR3: TGTGCCAGCAGCTTTGTCGCAGGGAACACCGGGGAGCTGTTTTTT. The chain joins TRBV7-7 to TRBJ2-2; D gene uncertain. The CDR3 sequence is 15 residues long. Germline assignment: CDR1 SSHAT and CDR2 FNYEAQ (reference sequence). V lost 3 bases, J lost 1 base, and 9 bases lay in between.